The next 15 T cell receptor beta chains were all read from a single sample in a study of tumor and adjacent non-tumor tissue in lung cancer. Three rounds of nested PCR, following a modified ARM-PCR protocol, produced the TCRbeta library. Each CDR3 protein gets one entry after TCRdb re-called the multiplex PCR reads with MiXCR. Altogether 90,000 to 120,000 distinct CDR3 sequences are present, over 55% being singletons, with the ten largest covering around 20%. The template was RNA from unsorted bulk tissue. The normal lung tissue was taken more than 3 cm from the tumor edge. The sample comprised distant non-tumor lung tissue. These receptors were taken from a man aged 30-40 years with non-small cell lung cancer.

The rearrangement uses TRBV11-3 and TRBJ1-2; D unresolved. V was trimmed by 2 bases and J by 9 bases, leaving 10 bases between them. Germline assignment: CDR1 SGHNT and CDR2 YENEEA. This CDR3 has 12 amino acids. The CDR3 DNA reads as TGTGCCAGCAGCTTAATACCCGGGTGCTACACCTTC. Its protein is CASSLIPGCYTF.

Concerning this clonotype: A much bigger clone sits one base away, suggesting this may be a read error. The missing conserved phenylalanine or tryptophan at the end of this CDR3 makes a read error likely. The V gene is TRBV29-1, the J gene TRBJ2-5; 10 nucleotides align to TRBD1. The J segment lost 3 bases and the V segment lost 5 bases, leaving 6 bases of the junction unmatched. Germline CDR1 and CDR2: SQVTM and ANQGSEA. This CDR3 is 14 amino acids long. Here the CDR3 reads CSVLGQGREETQYL. CDR3 in DNA: TGCAGCGTTCTGGGACAGGGGAGGGAAGAGACCCAGTACCTC.

This clonotype showed up many times. This chain joins TRBV4-1 and TRBJ2-3, with 9 bases identical to TRBD2. V shed 0 bases, J shed 3 bases, and the junction held 7 bases outside the gene matches. The germline V gene has CDR1 MGHRA and CDR2 YSYEKL. This CDR3 has 17 amino acids. The CDR3 region is CASSQDWASGVTDTQYF. The CDR3 region has the DNA TGCGCCAGCAGCCAAGATTGGGCTAGCGGGGTTACAGATACGCAGTATTTT.

Concerning this clonotype itself: One end of the junction fails to match germline, which may point to a read error. V gene TRBV11-3 combines with J gene TRBJ2-7; D might be TRBD2 (5 bases). Germline V gene sequence: CDR1 SGHNT, CDR2 YENEEA. This CDR3 comprises 13 residues. CDR3 in amino acids: CASSLSWEPEQCF. Written as DNA, the CDR3 is TGTGCCAGCAGCTTATCATGGGAGCCCGAGCAGTGCTTC. The whole variable domain, filled in from reference TRBV11-3 and TRBJ2-7, reads EAGVVQSPRYKIIEKKQPVAFWCNPISGHNTLYWYLQNLGQGPELLIRYENEEAVDDSQLPKDRFSAERLKGVDSTLKIQPAELGDSAVYLCASSLSWEPEQCFGPGTRLTVT.

As regards this clonotype: Sequence at one end of the junction differs from germline and may be a read error. The chain recombines TRBV4-2 with TRBJ2-1; 7 nucleotides agree with TRBD1. The germline gives CDR1 LGHNA, CDR2 YNFKEQ. This CDR3 has 13 amino acids. The DNA of the CDR3 is TGTGCCAGCGACCGGAAAGGGGGCGATGAACAGTTCTTC. It specifies CASDRKGGDEQFF.

On this clonotype itself: Since no conserved phenylalanine or tryptophan closes the CDR3, a read error is the likely cause. Because the CDR3's place on the DNA is in doubt, the DNA is left out and the CDR3 is given as listed by TCRdb. The CDR3 sequence: CASSPPGIQETQYL. V usage is TRBV4-1 and J usage is TRBJ2-5; TRBD1 is the table's D call and was not checked against the DNA. 14 amino acids form the CDR3, both terminal residues included. From germline, CDR1 is MGHRA and CDR2 YSYEKL.

This clonotype occurred many times. The chain combines TRBV24-1 with TRBJ2-2; 12 nucleotides align to TRBD2. Per the germline V gene, CDR1 is KGHDR and CDR2 is SFDVKD. The V gene end was trimmed by 3 bases and the J gene end by 3 bases; junction bases not matched to a gene: 1. The CDR3 runs 16 residues. CDR3 region: CATSDASGRDTGELFF. The DNA for the CDR3 is TGTGCCACCAGTGATGCTAGCGGGAGGGACACCGGGGAGCTGTTTTTT.

This clonotype was counted at least ten times. The chain joins TRBV20-1 to TRBJ1-4; 7 positions agree with TRBD1. The CDR3 is 12 amino acids. Germline CDR1 is DFQATT and CDR2 is SNEGSKA (reference sequence). V lost 6 bases to trimming and J lost 5 bases; unmatched junction nucleotides: 3. CDR3 DNA sequence: TGCAGTGCGGGAGGGGGCAATGAAAAACTGTTTTTT. It specifies CSAGGGNEKLFF.

This clonotype was seen ten or more times. The genes are TRBV20-1 and TRBJ2-5; 9 bases agree with TRBD2. The germline V gene encodes CDR1 DFQATT and CDR2 SNEGSKA (reference sequence). J was trimmed by 2 bases and V by 0 bases; bases with no gene match: 10. The CDR3 contains 17 residues. CDR3 in amino acids: CSARDGQAGGGQETQYF. The CDR3 nucleotides read TGCAGTGCTAGAGATGGCCAAGCGGGAGGAGGGCAAGAGACCCAGTACTTC.

Remarks on this clonotype: At one boundary the junction diverges from the germline segment, which might be a read error. The gene calls are TRBV11-3 and TRBJ1-2; D uncertain. CDR1 and CDR2 from the germline V gene are SGHNT and YENEEA. The CDR3 consists of 12 residues. CDR3 sequence reads: CPSSSKSYGYTF. CDR3 DNA: TGTCCCAGCAGCTCGAAGAGCTATGGCTACACATTC.

The chain combines TRBV11-3 with TRBJ2-5; perhaps TRBD2 as D (5 bases). Germline values: CDR1 SGHNT, CDR2 YENEEA. Trimming stripped 5 bases from V and 3 bases from J, with 16 bases between. This CDR3 region has 15 residues. The CDR3 loop reads CASSLSGIIKETQYF. The CDR3 DNA sequence: TGTGCCAGCAGCCTTTCCGGGATTATCAAAGAGACCCAGTACTTC.

By share, this clonotype ranks as large. The gene calls are TRBV4-3 and TRBJ1-4; D is uncertain. The CDR3 is 15 amino acids. From germline, CDR1 is LGHNA and CDR2 YSLEER. V was clipped by 5 bases and J by 8 bases, with 18 bases between them. CDR3 nucleotide sequence: TGCGCCAGCAGCGCTACCCCCGGGTGGAGCGAAAAACTGTTTTTT. Its translation: CASSATPGWSEKLFF.

Concerning this clonotype: This may be a read error, as it is one base from a much larger clone. The rearrangement uses TRBV5-4 and TRBJ2-1; TRBD2 matches at 10 bases. The length of the CDR3 is 15 residues. Germline CDR1 and CDR2: SGHNT and YYREEE (reference sequence). The CDR3 here is CASSHGTSAYSEQFF. The CDR3 bases are TGTGCCAGCAGCCATGGGACTAGCGCCTACAGTGAGCAGTTCTTC.

Worth noting for this clonotype: One end of the junction is discordant with germline, which a read error may explain. V gene TRBV7-3 combines with J gene TRBJ1-6; a possible D gene is TRBD1 (5 bases). The CDR3 loop spans 15 amino acids. Germline CDR1 reads SGHTA; CDR2 reads FQGTGA. The CDR3, as DNA: TGTGTCAGCAGCCCAGTTGGGACCGCTAATTCACCCCTCCACTTT. Translating it yields CVSSPVGTANSPLHF.

Worth noting for this clonotype: At one end, the junction sequence differs from germline, possibly due to a read error. The rearrangement joins TRBV4-3 to TRBJ2-6, with a tentative D call TRBD2 (6 bases). Germline values: CDR1 LGHNA, CDR2 YSLEER. This CDR3 has 16 amino acids. Written as DNA, the CDR3 is TGCGTCAGCAGCCAAGATCTGGGGGGTGGGGCCAACGTCCTGACTTTC. Residues: CVSSQDLGGGANVLTF.